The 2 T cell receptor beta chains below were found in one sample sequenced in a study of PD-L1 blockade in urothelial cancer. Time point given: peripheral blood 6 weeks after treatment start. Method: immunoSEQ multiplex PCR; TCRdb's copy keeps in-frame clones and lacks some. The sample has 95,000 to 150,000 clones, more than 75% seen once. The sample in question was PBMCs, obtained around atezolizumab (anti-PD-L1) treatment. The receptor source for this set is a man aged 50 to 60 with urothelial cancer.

DNA for the CDR3: TGTGCCAGCAGCCGGGACAGGGAGGTGACTGAAGCTTTCTTT. Translated: CASSRDREVTEAFF. This chain connects TRBV5-4 to TRBJ1-1, with 9 bases lining up with TRBD1. Germline assignment: CDR1 SGHNT and CDR2 YYREEE (reference sequence). The length of the CDR3 is 14 residues. The V segment lost 4 bases and the J segment 5 bases; nucleotides outside the gene matches: 6.

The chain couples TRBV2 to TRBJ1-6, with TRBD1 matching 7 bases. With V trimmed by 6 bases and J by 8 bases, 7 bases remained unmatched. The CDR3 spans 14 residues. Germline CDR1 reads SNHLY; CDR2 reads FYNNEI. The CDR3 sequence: CASSPTGRDSPLHF. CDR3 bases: TGTGCCAGCAGCCCGACAGGGCGGGATTCACCCCTCCACTTT.